This T cell receptor (beta chain) comes out of a study of cytomegalovirus exposure and HLA in healthy donors. Study-wide findings and caveats: It was reported that TCR beta sequences correctly inferred the HLA-A and HLA-B alleles for most subjects. A later analysis linked 15,000 to 20,000 TCR beta sequences to HLA alleles at 0.05 false discovery rate.

The PCR was carried out with 60 Vbeta primers and 13 Jbeta primers. Method: immunoSEQ multiplex PCR; TCRdb's copy keeps in-frame clones and lacks some. The repertoire table contains approximately 130,000 clones. The CDR3 is made up of 14 amino acids. The V and J ends lost 4 bases and 1 base, in that order; junction bases with no gene match: 3. Germline V gene data show CDR1 as SGHAT and CDR2 as FQDESV (reference sequence). Remarks on this clone: Antigen specificity is unknown.

Every donor was a healthy person donating bone marrow. The chain combines TRBV11-1 with TRBJ1-1, with 7 bases identical to TRBD1. What was sequenced was PBMCs. The TCR was taken from a woman aged 55-70 years in good health and CMV-seronegative. For the CDR3, the DNA is TGTGCCAGCAGCTCCCAGGGGGAGAACACTGAAGCTTTCTTT. This sequence encodes CASSSQGENTEAFF. The full variable domain, with the rest looked up from reference TRBV11-1 and TRBJ1-1, is EAEVAQSPRYKITEKSQAVAFWCDPISGHATLYWYRQILGQGPELLVQFQDESVVDDSQLPKDRFSAERLKGVDSTLKIQPAELGDSAMYLCASSSQGENTEAFFGQGTRLTVV.